Below are 11 T cell receptor beta chains sequenced from a single sample in a study of T cell responses to AZD1222 COVID-19 vaccine. Produced via immunoSEQ multiplex PCR; TCRdb's table is partial and in-frame only. The repertoire consists of about 99,000 clones, with about 93% occurring once and the leading ten covering approximately 4.7%. Specimen: peripheral blood, collected on day 0 of AZD1222 vaccination. The source is an adult in good health.

This chain connects TRBV19 to TRBJ2-7; D is uncertain. The V gene's germline CDR1 is LNHDA and CDR2 SQIVND (reference sequence). This CDR3 is built from 13 residues. The V gene lost 5 bases and the J gene lost 0 bases, with 8 bases spanning the gap. CDR3: CASSGWGSYEQYF. In DNA, the CDR3 is TGTGCCAGTAGTGGGTGGGGCTCCTACGAGCAGTACTTC.

The chain combines TRBV19 with TRBJ2-4, with D perhaps TRBD1 or TRBD2 (6 bases each). The CDR3 sequence is 16 residues long. The germline V gene has CDR1 LNHDA and CDR2 SQIVND (reference sequence). The V gene lost 6 bases and the J gene lost 0 bases, with 15 bases spanning the gap. In DNA form, the CDR3 reads TGTGCCAGTAGCTCACGGGGGCGCTTAGCCAAAAACATTCAGTACTTC. This codes for CASSSRGRLAKNIQYF.

CDR3 in amino acids: CASSFLTENPTEAFF. CDR3 in DNA: TGTGCCAGCAGCTTCCTGACTGAAAACCCCACTGAAGCTTTCTTT. This chain joins TRBV5-8 and TRBJ1-1; D not resolved. The CDR3 extends over 15 amino acids. The germline V gene has CDR1 SGHTS and CDR2 YDEGEE. Trimming pared 2 bases from V and 4 bases from J, leaving 15 bases between. Based on the CDR3 plus reference TRBV5-8 and TRBJ1-1, the full variable domain is EAGVTQSPTHLIKTRGQQATLRCSPISGHTSVYWYQQALGLGLQFLLWYDEGEERNRGNFPPRFSGRQFPNYSSELNVNALELEDSALYLCASSFLTENPTEAFFGQGTRLTVV.

CDR3 loop: CASRTSGSRQFF. CDR3 DNA sequence: TGTGCCAGCCGGACTAGCGGGAGTCGGCAGTTCTTC. The V call is TRBV7-9, the J call TRBJ2-1, with 13 bases aligning to TRBD2. V lost 8 bases, J lost 12 bases, and 4 bases stayed unmatched. This CDR3 has 12 residues. Germline-derived CDR1 and CDR2 are SEHNR and FQNEAQ (reference sequence).

The chain joins TRBV5-6 to TRBJ1-2; D is undetermined. V lost 4 bases and J 2 bases, leaving 12 bases between the germline ends. Germline V CDR1 and CDR2: SGHDT, YYEEEE. CDR3 length: 14 amino acids. CDR3 bases: TGTGCCAGCAGCCGATTGGGCCGGAACTATGGCTACACCTTC. This translates into CASSRLGRNYGYTF. Drawing the rest from reference TRBV5-6 and TRBJ1-2, the complete variable domain is DAGVTQSPTHLIKTRGQQVTLRCSPKSGHDTVSWYQQALGQGPQFIFQYYEEEERQRGNFPDRFSGHQFPNYSSELNVNALLLGDSALYLCASSRLGRNYGYTFGSGTRLTVV.

The chain carries TRBV18 and TRBJ2-3, with a possible D match to TRBD2 (6 bases). Germline CDR1 and CDR2: KGHSH and LQKENI. The CDR3 has 20 amino acids. V was clipped by 3 bases and J by 0 bases, with 25 bases between them. CDR3 residues: CASSPRSGVAATTSTDTQYF. In DNA form, the CDR3 reads TGTGCCAGCTCACCTCGTTCGGGGGTAGCGGCCACGACTAGCACAGATACGCAGTATTTT.

The chain employs TRBV2 and TRBJ1-2, with D possibly TRBD1 on 5 matching bases. The germline V and J ends were trimmed by 7 bases and 6 bases, with 15 bases remaining between them. This CDR3 is built from 13 residues. The V gene's germline CDR1 is SNHLY and CDR2 FYNNEI. This chain's CDR3 is CASTGGATDGYTF. In DNA, the CDR3 is TGTGCCAGCACCGGTGGGGCAACGGATGGCTACACCTTC. The full variable domain, in which reference TRBV2 and TRBJ1-2 provide the parts outside the CDR3, is EPEVTQTPSHQVTQMGQEVILRCVPISNHLYFYWYRQILGQKVEFLVSFYNNEISEKSEIFDDQFSVERPDGSNFTLKIRSTKLEDSAMYFCASTGGATDGYTFGSGTRLTVV.

The chain employs TRBV30 and TRBJ2-5, with D maybe TRBD2 (7 bases). This CDR3 spans 14 amino acids. Trimming pared 0 bases from V and 5 bases from J, leaving 13 bases between. In germline, CDR1 is GTSNPN, CDR2 SVGIG (reference sequence). In nucleotides, the CDR3 is TGTGCCTGGAGTGTACAGGGAGGGTTCGAGACCCAGTACTTC. This translates into CAWSVQGGFETQYF.

This sequence joins TRBV14 and TRBJ2-1; D is unclear. The CDR3 length is 14 residues. The germline V gene encodes CDR1 SGHDN and CDR2 FVKESK. V shed 0 bases and J shed 6 bases, with 9 bases lying between them. CDR3 residues: CASSQEGRFNEQFF. CDR3 nucleotide sequence: TGTGCCAGCAGCCAAGAAGGGCGGTTCAATGAGCAGTTCTTC.

V is TRBV6-5 and J is TRBJ2-7; the match to TRBD1 covers 8 bases. The J segment lost 6 bases and the V segment lost 0 bases, leaving 4 bases of the junction unmatched. CDR3 length equals 14 residues. From germline, CDR1 is MNHEY and CDR2 SVGAGI. The chain's CDR3 is CASSYSRGRSEQYF. The CDR3 nucleotides read TGTGCCAGCAGTTACTCCAGGGGGCGATCCGAGCAGTACTTC.

This chain connects TRBV4-3 to TRBJ2-1; D might be TRBD2 (6 bases). Trimming removed 3 bases from V and 3 bases from J, with 15 bases in between. Per germline, CDR1 LGHNA and CDR2 YSLEER. The CDR3 consists of 16 residues. In nucleotides, the CDR3 is TGCGCCAGCAGCCAGGGACTCCAGAGTGTCTACAATGAGCAGTTCTTC. Amino acid sequence: CASSQGLQSVYNEQFF.